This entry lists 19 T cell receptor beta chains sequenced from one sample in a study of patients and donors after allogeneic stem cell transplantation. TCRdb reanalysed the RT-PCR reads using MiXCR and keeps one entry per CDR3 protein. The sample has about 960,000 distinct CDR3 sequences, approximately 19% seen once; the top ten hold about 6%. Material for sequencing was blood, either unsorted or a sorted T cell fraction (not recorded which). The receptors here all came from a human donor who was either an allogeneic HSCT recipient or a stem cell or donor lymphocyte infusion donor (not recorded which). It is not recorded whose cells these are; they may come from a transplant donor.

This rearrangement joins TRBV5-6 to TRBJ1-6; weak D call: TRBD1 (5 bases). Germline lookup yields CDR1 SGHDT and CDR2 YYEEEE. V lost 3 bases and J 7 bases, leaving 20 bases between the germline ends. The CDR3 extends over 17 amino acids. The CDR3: CASSSVRGGYGNSPLHF. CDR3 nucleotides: TGTGCCAGCAGCTCCGTCCGTGGGGGGTACGGGAATTCACCCCTCCACTTT.

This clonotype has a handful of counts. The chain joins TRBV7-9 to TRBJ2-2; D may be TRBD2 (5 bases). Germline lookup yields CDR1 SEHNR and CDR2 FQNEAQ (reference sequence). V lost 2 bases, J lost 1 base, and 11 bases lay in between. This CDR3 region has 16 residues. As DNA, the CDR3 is TGTGCCAGCAGCTTATTCGGACTGGGGAACACCGGGGAGCTGTTTTTT. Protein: CASSLFGLGNTGELFF.

The CDR3 DNA reads as TGTGCCACCAGCAGAGATCAACAGGGAATTGAAGCTTTCTTT. Its translation is CATSRDQQGIEAFF. The chain links TRBV15 to TRBJ1-1, with D maybe TRBD1 (6 bases). Trimming stripped 0 bases from V and 7 bases from J, with 12 bases between. This CDR3 comprises 14 residues. Germline CDR1 reads LNHNV; CDR2 reads YYDKDF (reference sequence). The whole variable domain, remainder taken from reference TRBV15 and TRBJ1-1, is DAMVIQNPRYQVTQFGKPVTLSCSQTLNHNVMYWYQQKSSQAPKLLFHYYDKDFNNEADTPDNFQSRRPNTSFCFLDIRSPGLGDTAMYLCATSRDQQGIEAFFGQGTRLTVV.

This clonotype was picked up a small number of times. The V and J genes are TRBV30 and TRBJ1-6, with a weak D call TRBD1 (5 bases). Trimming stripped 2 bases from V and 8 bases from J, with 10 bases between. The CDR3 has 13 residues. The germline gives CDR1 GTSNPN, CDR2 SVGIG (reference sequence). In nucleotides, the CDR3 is TGTGCCTGGAGTCCCCGGGGCCATTCACCCCTCCACTTT. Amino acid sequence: CAWSPRGHSPLHF. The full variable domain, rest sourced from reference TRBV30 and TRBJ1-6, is SQTIHQWPATLVQPVGSPLSLECTVEGTSNPNLYWYRQAAGRGLQLLFYSVGIGQISSEVPQNLSASRPQDRQFILSSKKLLLSDSGFYLCAWSPRGHSPLHFGNGTRLTVT.

CDR3 nucleotides: TGTGCCATCAGTGAGCCCTCAACAGGGGGCTGGTATGGCTACACCTTC. Translation gives CAISEPSTGGWYGYTF. The rearrangement joins TRBV10-3 to TRBJ1-2; 9 bases align to TRBD1. Germline CDR1 is ENHRY and CDR2 is SYGVKD. The CDR3 is 16 residues long. V trimming: 2 bases; J trimming: 5 bases; junction bases outside the gene matches: 9.

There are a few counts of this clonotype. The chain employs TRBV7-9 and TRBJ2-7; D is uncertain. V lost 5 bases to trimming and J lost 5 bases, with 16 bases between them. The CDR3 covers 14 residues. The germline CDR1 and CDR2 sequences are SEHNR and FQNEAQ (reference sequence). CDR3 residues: CASSLFRGRDEQYF. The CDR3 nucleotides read TGTGCCAGCAGCCTCTTTAGAGGCCGGGACGAGCAGTACTTC.

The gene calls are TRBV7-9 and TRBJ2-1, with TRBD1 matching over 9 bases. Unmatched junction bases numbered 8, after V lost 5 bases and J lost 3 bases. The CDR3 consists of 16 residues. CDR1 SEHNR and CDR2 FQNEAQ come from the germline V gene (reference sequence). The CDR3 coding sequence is TGTGCCAGCAGCCTGAGGGGACAGGGCTTCTACAATGAGCAGTTCTTC. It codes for CASSLRGQGFYNEQFF.

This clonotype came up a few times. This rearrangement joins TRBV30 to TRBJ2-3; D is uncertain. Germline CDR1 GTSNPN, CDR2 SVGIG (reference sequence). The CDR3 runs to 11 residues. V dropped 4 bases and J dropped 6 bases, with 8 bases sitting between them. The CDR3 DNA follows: TGTGCCTGGACCCCTCAGGATACGCAGTATTTT. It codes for CAWTPQDTQYF.

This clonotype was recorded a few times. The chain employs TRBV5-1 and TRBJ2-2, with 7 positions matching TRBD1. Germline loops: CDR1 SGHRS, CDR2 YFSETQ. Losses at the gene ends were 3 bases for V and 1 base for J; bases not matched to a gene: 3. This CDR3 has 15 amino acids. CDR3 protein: CASSSTGWNTGELFF. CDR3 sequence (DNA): TGCGCCAGCAGCTCGACAGGGTGGAACACCGGGGAGCTGTTTTTT.

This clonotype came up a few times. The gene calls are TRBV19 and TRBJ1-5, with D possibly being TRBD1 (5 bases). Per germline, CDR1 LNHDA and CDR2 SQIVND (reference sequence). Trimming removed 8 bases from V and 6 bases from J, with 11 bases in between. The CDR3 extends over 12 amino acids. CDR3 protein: CASGDWSQPQHF. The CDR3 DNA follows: TGTGCCAGTGGGGACTGGAGTCAGCCCCAGCATTTT.

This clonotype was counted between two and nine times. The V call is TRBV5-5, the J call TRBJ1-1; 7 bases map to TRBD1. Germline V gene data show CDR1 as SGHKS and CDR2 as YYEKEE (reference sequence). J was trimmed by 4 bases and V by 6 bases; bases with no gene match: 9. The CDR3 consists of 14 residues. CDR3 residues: CASKSTGLGTEAFF. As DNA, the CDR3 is TGTGCCAGCAAATCGACAGGGTTAGGCACTGAAGCTTTCTTT.

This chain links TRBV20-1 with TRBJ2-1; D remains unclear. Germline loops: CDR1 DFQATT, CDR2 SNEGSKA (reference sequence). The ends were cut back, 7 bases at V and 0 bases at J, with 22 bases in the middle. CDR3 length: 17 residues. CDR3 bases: TGCAGTGTCACAAGCCCGCCGCGTGAGAGCTCCTACAATGAGCAGTTCTTC. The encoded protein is CSVTSPPRESSYNEQFF.

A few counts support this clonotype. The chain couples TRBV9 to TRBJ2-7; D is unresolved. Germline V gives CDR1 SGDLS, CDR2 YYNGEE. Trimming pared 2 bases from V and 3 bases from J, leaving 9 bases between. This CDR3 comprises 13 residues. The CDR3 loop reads CASSVSSFYEQYF. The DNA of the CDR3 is TGTGCCAGCAGCGTGAGTAGCTTCTACGAGCAGTACTTC.

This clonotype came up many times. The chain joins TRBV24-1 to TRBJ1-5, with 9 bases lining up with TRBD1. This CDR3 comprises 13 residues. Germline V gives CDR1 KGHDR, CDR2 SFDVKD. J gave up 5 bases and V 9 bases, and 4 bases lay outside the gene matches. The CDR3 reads CATQGQGHQPQHF. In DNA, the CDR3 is TGTGCCACCCAAGGACAGGGGCATCAGCCCCAGCATTTT.

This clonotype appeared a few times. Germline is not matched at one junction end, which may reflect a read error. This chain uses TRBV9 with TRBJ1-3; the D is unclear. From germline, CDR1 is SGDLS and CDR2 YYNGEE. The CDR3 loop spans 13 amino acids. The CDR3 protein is CASSVGLGSTIYF. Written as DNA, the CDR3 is TGTGCCAGCAGCGTAGGGTTGGGAAGCACCATATATTTT.

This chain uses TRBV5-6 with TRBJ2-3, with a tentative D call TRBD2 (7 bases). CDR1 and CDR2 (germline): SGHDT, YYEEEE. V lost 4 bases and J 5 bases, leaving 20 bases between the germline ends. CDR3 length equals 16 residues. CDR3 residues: CASSLPLAGARDTQYF. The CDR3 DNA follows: TGTGCCAGCAGCCTACCTCTCGCGGGGGCGAGAGATACGCAGTATTTT.

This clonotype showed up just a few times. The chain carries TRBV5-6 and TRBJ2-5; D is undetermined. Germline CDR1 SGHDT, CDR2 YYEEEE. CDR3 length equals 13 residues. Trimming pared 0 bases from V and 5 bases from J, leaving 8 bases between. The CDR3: CASSLAPEETQYF. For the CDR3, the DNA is TGTGCCAGCAGCTTGGCGCCTGAGGAGACCCAGTACTTC. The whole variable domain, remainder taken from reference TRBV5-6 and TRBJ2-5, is DAGVTQSPTHLIKTRGQQVTLRCSPKSGHDTVSWYQQALGQGPQFIFQYYEEEERQRGNFPDRFSGHQFPNYSSELNVNALLLGDSALYLCASSLAPEETQYFGPGTRLLVL.

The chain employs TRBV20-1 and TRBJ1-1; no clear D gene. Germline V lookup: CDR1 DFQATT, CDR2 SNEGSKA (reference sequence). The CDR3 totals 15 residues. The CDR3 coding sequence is TGCAGCACCATACGTCCTTATCCCCCGCTGACTGAAGCTTTCTTT. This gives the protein CSTIRPYPPLTEAFF.

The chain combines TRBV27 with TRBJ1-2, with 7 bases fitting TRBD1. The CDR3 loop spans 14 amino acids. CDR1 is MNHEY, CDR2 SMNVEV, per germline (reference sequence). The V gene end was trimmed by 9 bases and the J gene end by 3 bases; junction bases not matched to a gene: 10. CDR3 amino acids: CASRRDRTYYGYTF. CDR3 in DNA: TGTGCCAGTCGTCGGGACAGAACCTACTATGGCTACACCTTC.